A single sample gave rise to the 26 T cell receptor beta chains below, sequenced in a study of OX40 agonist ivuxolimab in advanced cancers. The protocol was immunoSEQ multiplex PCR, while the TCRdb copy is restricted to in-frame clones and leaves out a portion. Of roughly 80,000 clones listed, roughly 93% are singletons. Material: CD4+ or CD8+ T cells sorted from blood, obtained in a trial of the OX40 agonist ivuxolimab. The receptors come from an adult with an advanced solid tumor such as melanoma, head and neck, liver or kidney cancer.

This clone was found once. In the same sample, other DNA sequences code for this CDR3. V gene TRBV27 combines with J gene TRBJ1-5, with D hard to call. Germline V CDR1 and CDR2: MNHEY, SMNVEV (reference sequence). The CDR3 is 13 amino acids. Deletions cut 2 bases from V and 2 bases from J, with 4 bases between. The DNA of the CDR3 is TGTGCCAGCAGTTTAACGGGCAATCAGCCCCAGCATTTT. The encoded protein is CASSLTGNQPQHF.

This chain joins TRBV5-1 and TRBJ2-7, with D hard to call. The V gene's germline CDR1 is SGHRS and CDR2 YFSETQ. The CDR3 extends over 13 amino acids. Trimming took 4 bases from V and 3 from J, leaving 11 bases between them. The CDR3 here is CASSISDGYEQYF. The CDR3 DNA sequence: TGCGCCAGCAGCATATCGGACGGCTACGAGCAGTACTTC.

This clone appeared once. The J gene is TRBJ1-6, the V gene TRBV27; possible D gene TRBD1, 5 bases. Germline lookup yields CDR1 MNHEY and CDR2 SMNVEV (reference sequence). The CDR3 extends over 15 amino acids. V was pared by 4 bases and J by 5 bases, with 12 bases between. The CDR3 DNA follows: TGTGCCAGCAGTTCCAGGGTTAGGAATAATTCACCCCTCCACTTT. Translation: CASSSRVRNNSPLHF.

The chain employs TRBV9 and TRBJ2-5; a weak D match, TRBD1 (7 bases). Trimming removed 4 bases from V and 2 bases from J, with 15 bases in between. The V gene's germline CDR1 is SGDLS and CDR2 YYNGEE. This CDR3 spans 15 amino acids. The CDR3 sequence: CASSLTGDRQETQYF. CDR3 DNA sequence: TGTGCCAGCAGCCTTACGGGGGACAGACAAGAGACCCAGTACTTC. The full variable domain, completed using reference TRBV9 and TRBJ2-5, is DSGVTQTPKHLITATGQRVTLRCSPRSGDLSVYWYQQSLDQGLQFLIQYYNGEERAKGNILERFSAQQFPDLHSELNLSSLELGDSALYFCASSLTGDRQETQYFGPGTRLLVL.

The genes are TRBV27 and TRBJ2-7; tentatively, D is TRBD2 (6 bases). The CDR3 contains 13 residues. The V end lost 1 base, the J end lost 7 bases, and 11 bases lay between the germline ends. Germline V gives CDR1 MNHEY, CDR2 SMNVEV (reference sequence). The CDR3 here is CASSLYGGDEQYF. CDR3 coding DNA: TGTGCCAGCAGTTTATACGGGGGAGATGAGCAGTACTTC.

The CDR3 region has the DNA TGTGCTAGTGGTTTGGTACCCTCCGGACTAGCGAAGACCTACAATGAGCAGTTCTTC. It codes for CASGLVPSGLAKTYNEQFF. The chain links TRBV12-5 to TRBJ2-1, with TRBD2 matching 9 bases. CDR1 and CDR2 from the germline V gene are LGHNT and FRNRAP. V lost 0 bases, J lost 2 bases, and 11 bases stayed unmatched. The length of the CDR3 is 19 residues.

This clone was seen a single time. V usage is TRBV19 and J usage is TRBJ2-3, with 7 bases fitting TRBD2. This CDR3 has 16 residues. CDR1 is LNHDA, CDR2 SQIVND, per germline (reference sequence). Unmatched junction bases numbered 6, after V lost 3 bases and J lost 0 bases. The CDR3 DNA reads TGTGCCAGTAGTATTTGGGGGGGGACTAGCACAGATACGCAGTATTTT. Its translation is CASSIWGGTSTDTQYF.

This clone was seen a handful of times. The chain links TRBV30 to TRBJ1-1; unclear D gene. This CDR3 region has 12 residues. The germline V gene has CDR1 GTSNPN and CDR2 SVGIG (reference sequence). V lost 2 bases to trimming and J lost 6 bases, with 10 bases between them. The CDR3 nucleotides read TGTGCCTGGAGTTATCTGGCAGCTGAAGCTTTCTTT. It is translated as CAWSYLAAEAFF.

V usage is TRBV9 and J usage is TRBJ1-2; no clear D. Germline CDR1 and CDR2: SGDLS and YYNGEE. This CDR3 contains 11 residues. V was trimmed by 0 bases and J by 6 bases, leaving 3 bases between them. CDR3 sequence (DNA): TGTGCCAGCAGCGTAGGTAATGGCTACACCTTC. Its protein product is CASSVGNGYTF.

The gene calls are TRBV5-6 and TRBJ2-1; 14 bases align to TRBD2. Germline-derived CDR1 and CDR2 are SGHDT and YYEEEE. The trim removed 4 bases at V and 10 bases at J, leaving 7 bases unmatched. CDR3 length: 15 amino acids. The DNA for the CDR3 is TGTGCCAGCAGCCAAGGACTAGCGGGAGGATGGGAGCAGTTCTTC. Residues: CASSQGLAGGWEQFF. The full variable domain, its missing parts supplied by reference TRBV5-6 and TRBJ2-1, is DAGVTQSPTHLIKTRGQQVTLRCSPKSGHDTVSWYQQALGQGPQFIFQYYEEEERQRGNFPDRFSGHQFPNYSSELNVNALLLGDSALYLCASSQGLAGGWEQFFGPGTRLTVL.

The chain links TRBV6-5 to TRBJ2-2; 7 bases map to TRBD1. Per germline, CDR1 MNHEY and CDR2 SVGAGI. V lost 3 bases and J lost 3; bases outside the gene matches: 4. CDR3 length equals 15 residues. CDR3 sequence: CASSYTGADTGELFF. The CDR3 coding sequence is TGTGCCAGCAGTTATACAGGGGCGGACACCGGGGAGCTGTTTTTT.

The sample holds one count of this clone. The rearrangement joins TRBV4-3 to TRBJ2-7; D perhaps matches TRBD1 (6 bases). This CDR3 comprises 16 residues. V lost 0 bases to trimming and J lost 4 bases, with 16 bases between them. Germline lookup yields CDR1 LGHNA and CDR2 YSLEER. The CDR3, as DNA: TGCGCCAGCAGCCAAGACAGGGGCACTCCCACATACGAGCAGTACTTC. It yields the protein CASSQDRGTPTYEQYF.

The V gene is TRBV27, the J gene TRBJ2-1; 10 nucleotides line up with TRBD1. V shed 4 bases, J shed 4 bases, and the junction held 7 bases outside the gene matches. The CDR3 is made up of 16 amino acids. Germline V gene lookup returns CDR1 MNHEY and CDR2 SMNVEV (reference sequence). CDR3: CASSSAGDRGYNEQFF. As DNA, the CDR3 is TGTGCCAGCAGTTCAGCAGGGGACAGGGGATACAATGAGCAGTTCTTC.

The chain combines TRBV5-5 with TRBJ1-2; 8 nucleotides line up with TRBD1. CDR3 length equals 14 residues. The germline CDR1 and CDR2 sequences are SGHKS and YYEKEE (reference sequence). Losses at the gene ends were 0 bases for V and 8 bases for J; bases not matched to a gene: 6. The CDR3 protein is CASSLGPGQEGYTF. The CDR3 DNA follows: TGTGCCAGCAGCTTGGGCCCGGGACAGGAGGGCTACACCTTC.

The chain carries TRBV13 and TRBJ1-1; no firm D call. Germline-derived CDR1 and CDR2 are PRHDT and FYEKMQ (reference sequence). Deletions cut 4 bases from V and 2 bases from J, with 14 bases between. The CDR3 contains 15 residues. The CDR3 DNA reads TGTGCCAGCAGCTCACCCAACCCCCCTAACACTGAAGCTTTCTTT. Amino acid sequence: CASSSPNPPNTEAFF.

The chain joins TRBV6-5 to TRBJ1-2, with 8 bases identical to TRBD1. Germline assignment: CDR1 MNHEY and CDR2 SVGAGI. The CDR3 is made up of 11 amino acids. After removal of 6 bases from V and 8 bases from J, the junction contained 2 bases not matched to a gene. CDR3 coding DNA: TGTGCCAGCAGGACAGGGGACGGCTACACCTTC. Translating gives CASRTGDGYTF.

The CDR3 bases are TGCGCCAGCAGCTCCCAGAAATTGCGGGAGAGGGGAAATGAGCAGTTCTTC. It encodes CASSSQKLRERGNEQFF. V gene TRBV5-1 combines with J gene TRBJ2-1, with 7 bases aligning to TRBD2. The V gene's germline CDR1 is SGHRS and CDR2 YFSETQ. The CDR3 contains 17 residues. J was trimmed by 7 bases and V by 3 bases; bases with no gene match: 16.

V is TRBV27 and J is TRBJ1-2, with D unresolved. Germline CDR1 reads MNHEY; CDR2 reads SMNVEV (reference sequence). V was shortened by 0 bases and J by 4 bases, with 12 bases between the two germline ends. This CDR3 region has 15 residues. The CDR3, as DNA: TGTGCCAGCAGTTTATCGATGGGAGGGCTCTATGGCTACACCTTC. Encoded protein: CASSLSMGGLYGYTF.

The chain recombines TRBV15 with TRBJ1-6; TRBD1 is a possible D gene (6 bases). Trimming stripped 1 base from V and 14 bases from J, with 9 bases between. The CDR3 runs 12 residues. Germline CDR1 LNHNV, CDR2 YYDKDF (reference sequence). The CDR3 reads CATSRGPGALHF. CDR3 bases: TGTGCCACCAGCAGAGGTCCAGGGGCCCTCCACTTT.

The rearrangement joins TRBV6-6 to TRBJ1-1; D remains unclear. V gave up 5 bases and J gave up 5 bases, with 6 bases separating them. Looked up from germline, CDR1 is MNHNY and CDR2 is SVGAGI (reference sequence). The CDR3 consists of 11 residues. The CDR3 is CASSPRTEAFF. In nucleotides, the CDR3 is TGTGCCAGCAGTCCTCGGACTGAAGCTTTCTTT.

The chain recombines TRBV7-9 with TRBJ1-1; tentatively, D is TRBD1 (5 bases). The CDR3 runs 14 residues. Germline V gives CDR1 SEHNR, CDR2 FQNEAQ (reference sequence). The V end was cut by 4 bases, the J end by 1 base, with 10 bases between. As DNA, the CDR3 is TGTGCCAGCAGCTCATGGACAAGGAACACTGAAGCTTTCTTT. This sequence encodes CASSSWTRNTEAFF.

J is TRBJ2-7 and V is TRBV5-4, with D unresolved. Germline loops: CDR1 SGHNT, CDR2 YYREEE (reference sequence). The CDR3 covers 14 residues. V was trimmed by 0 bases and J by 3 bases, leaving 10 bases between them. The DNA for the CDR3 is TGTGCCAGCAGCTTGGGGGGAACCGTCTACGAGCAGTACTTC. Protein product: CASSLGGTVYEQYF.

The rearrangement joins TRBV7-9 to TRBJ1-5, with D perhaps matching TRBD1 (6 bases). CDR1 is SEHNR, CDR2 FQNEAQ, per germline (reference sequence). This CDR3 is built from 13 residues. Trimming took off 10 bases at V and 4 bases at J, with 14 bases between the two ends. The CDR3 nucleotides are TGTGCCACCGAGGACAGCGGGAATCAGCCCCAGCATTTT. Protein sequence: CATEDSGNQPQHF.

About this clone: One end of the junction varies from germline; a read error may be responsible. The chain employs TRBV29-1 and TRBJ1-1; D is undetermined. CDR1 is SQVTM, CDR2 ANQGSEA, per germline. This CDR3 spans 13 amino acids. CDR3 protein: CTVDPRMNTEAFF. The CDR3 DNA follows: TGCACCGTTGACCCCAGAATGAACACTGAAGCTTTCTTT.

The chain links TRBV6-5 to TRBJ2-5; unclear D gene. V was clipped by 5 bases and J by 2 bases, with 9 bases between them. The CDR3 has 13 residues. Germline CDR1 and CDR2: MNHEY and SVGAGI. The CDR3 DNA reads TGTGCCAGCAGTCCGATTATACAAGAGACCCAGTACTTC. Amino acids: CASSPIIQETQYF.

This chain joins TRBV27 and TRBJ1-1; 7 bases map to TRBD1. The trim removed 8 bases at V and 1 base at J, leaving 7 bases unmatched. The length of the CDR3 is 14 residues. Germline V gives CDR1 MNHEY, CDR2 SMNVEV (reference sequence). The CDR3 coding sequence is TGTGCCAGCCGCGACAGGGTCCGGAACACTGAAGCTTTCTTT. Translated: CASRDRVRNTEAFF.